These 11 T cell receptor beta chains were sequenced from one sample in a study of T cell responses to AZD1222 COVID-19 vaccine. The method was immunoSEQ multiplex PCR; TCRdb's version includes in-frame clones alone and lacks a portion of them. The data show 66,000 or so clones, with over 75% seen just once and around 16% held by the top ten. The sample in question was peripheral blood, obtained on day 0 of AZD1222 vaccination. These receptors originate from an adult in good health.

The chain combines TRBV5-8 with TRBJ2-2, with 8 bases matching TRBD2. Germline V gene data show CDR1 as SGHTS and CDR2 as YDEGEE. V was clipped by 1 base and J by 3 bases; unmatched bases: 2. The CDR3 totals 15 residues. Written as DNA, the CDR3 is TGTGCCAGCAGCTTGAGCGGGGGCTACACCGGGGAGCTGTTTTTT. It yields the protein CASSLSGGYTGELFF.

The V call is TRBV5-8, the J call TRBJ1-3; no clear D. CDR3 length: 14 residues. Between the trimmed V and J ends, which lost 2 bases and 5 bases, there was a span of 11 bases. The V gene's germline CDR1 is SGHTS and CDR2 YDEGEE. The CDR3 coding sequence is TGTGCCAGCAGCTTCCGGACGCACCGAAACACCATATATTTT. This gives the protein CASSFRTHRNTIYF.

On this clone: At one end the junction does not follow the germline gene, possibly because of a read error. This rearrangement joins TRBV29-1 to TRBJ1-1, with D uncertain. The CDR3 runs 11 residues. Germline V gene sequence: CDR1 SQVTM, CDR2 ANQGSEA. The DNA for the CDR3 is TGCAGCGTGGAAGACCCTGTGGGAGCTTTCTTT. This encodes CSVEDPVGAFF.

The rearrangement links TRBV7-9 to TRBJ2-5, with no clear D. The CDR3 consists of 11 residues. V shed 4 bases and J shed 3 bases, with 3 bases lying between them. Germline-derived CDR1 and CDR2 are SEHNR and FQNEAQ (reference sequence). DNA of the CDR3: TGTGCCAGCAGCTCGGAAGAGACCCAGTACTTC. It yields the protein CASSSEETQYF. The full variable domain, rest sourced from reference TRBV7-9 and TRBJ2-5, is DTGVSQNPRHKITKRGQNVTFRCDPISEHNRLYWYRQTLGQGPEFLTYFQNEAQLEKSRLLSDRFSAERPKGSFSTLEIQRTEQGDSAMYLCASSSEETQYFGPGTRLLVL.

V is TRBV7-2 and J is TRBJ1-1; a weak D match, TRBD1 (6 bases). Trimming left V 3 bases short and J 4 bases short, with 12 bases between. CDR3 length: 14 amino acids. Germline lookup yields CDR1 SGHTA and CDR2 FQGNSA. CDR3 sequence: CASSFGGARTEAFF. The CDR3 region has the DNA TGTGCCAGCAGCTTCGGGGGGGCGCGCACTGAAGCTTTCTTT.

In this sample, this clone turned up once. V usage is TRBV4-1 and J usage is TRBJ1-2; tentative D call: TRBD1 (5 bases). The V end lost 1 base, the J end lost 5 bases, and 14 bases lay between the germline ends. There are 15 residues in the CDR3. Germline CDR1 and CDR2: MGHRA and YSYEKL. In DNA, the CDR3 is TGCGCCAGCAGCCAAGGACTTATGGGGGGATATGGCTACACCTTC. Protein: CASSQGLMGGYGYTF.

This clone is medium-sized (0.01 to 0.1%). The V and J genes are TRBV7-9 and TRBJ2-7, with D unresolved. Germline V gene data show CDR1 as SEHNR and CDR2 as FQNEAQ (reference sequence). CDR3 length equals 12 residues. Trimming removed 2 bases from V and 7 bases from J, with 9 bases in between. The CDR3 sequence is CASSLRWPEQYF. The CDR3 DNA reads TGTGCCAGCAGCTTACGTTGGCCGGAGCAGTACTTC.

This clone showed up just a few times. CDR3 sequence reads: CASSILQGNTEAFF. For the CDR3, the DNA is TGTGCCAGCAGCATATTACAGGGGAACACTGAAGCTTTCTTT. The rearrangement joins TRBV9 to TRBJ1-1, with D tentatively TRBD1 (6 bases). The length of the CDR3 is 14 residues. Between the trimmed V and J ends, which lost 4 bases and 1 base, there was a span of 11 bases. Germline CDR1 and CDR2: SGDLS and YYNGEE.

The chain recombines TRBV9 with TRBJ2-7; TRBD2 matches 8 bases. CDR1 and CDR2 from the germline V gene are SGDLS and YYNGEE. The J segment lost 4 bases and the V segment lost 4 bases, leaving 7 bases of the junction unmatched. This CDR3 is built from 14 residues. The CDR3 here is CASSSGRGSYEQYF. CDR3 DNA: TGTGCCAGCAGCTCCGGGAGGGGCTCTTACGAGCAGTACTTC.

This chain joins TRBV29-1 and TRBJ1-2; D is unresolved. The V gene lost 3 bases and the J gene lost 4 bases, with 12 bases spanning the gap. CDR1 is SQVTM and CDR2 is ANQGSEA in the germline V gene. The CDR3 loop spans 13 amino acids. CDR3: CSVDSTLRYGYTF. In DNA, the CDR3 is TGCAGCGTTGACAGTACACTGCGCTATGGCTACACCTTC. The full variable domain, in which reference TRBV29-1 and TRBJ1-2 provide the parts outside the CDR3, is SAVISQKPSRDICQRGTSLTIQCQVDSQVTMMFWYRQQPGQSLTLIATANQGSEATYESGFVIDKFPISRPNLTFSTLTVSNMSPEDSSIYLCSVDSTLRYGYTFGSGTRLTVV.

This chain uses TRBV7-2 with TRBJ2-7, with D perhaps TRBD1 or TRBD2 (6 bases each). The V gene lost 1 base and the J gene lost 2 bases, with 12 bases spanning the gap. CDR1 is SGHTA and CDR2 is FQGNSA in the germline V gene. The CDR3 length is 15 residues. Written as DNA, the CDR3 is TGTGCCAGCAGCTTAGAAGAGGGGGGCCCCTACGAGCAGTACTTC. It specifies CASSLEEGGPYEQYF. Variable domain in full (rest from reference TRBV7-2 and TRBJ2-7): GAGVSQSPSNKVTEKGKDVELRCDPISGHTALYWYRQSLGQGLEFLIYFQGNSAPDKSGLPSDRFSAERTGGSVSTLTIQRTQQEDSAVYLCASSLEEGGPYEQYFGPGTRLTVT.